This T cell receptor beta chain came from a study of T-cell reconstitution after alpha-beta-depleted transplantation in children. V trimming: 4 bases; J trimming: 3 bases; junction bases outside the gene matches: 15. The CDR3 length is 18 residues. CDR1 MNHEY and CDR2 SVGAGI come from the germline V gene. Molecular barcoding with unique molecular identifiers was used for the TCRbeta library. One entry per CDR3 protein, called by TCRdb with MiXCR from the PCR reads. The data contain about 230,000 distinct CDR3 sequences, around 12% of them singletons. The sample in question was PBMCs from the stem cell graft donor, obtained from the stem cell graft. The rearrangement links TRBV6-5 to TRBJ2-3, with 8 bases fitting TRBD2. The receptor was isolated from a human donor who donated a stem cell graft to a child with acute lymphoblastic leukemia. The DNA for the CDR3 is TGTGCCAGCAGTTCCCCGGTGCTGTCGGGAGGGGCGACAGATACGCAGTATTTT. Protein sequence: CASSSPVLSGGATDTQYF.